This T cell receptor (beta chain) was identified during a study of tumor-infiltrating lymphocytes in primary liver carcinoma. TCR beta cDNA was reverse-transcribed from 450 to 500 ng of total RNA. The reaction used a constant-region primer and ProtoScript II reverse transcriptase. Slightly modified ARM-PCR with three nested multiplex PCR rounds yielded TCR beta libraries. For around 11 cycles apiece, the opening two PCR rounds ran with TRBV1-TRBV30 forward primers and a C-beta reverse primer. One entry per CDR3 protein, called by TCRdb with MiXCR from the multiplex PCR reads. The sample lists approximately 320,000 distinct CDR3 sequences, nearly 60% seen once, with about a sixth in the top ten. On this clonotype: The conserved closing phenylalanine or tryptophan is absent in this CDR3, likely reflecting a read error.

Germline DNA was extracted too, while blood RNA derived from unsorted whole blood. The CDR3 runs to 15 residues. Germline CDR1 SEHNR, CDR2 FQNEAQ (reference sequence). Trimming removed 5 bases from V and 2 bases from J, with 16 bases in between. The source material was peripheral blood. This chain uses TRBV7-9 with TRBJ2-7, with a weak D call TRBD2 (6 bases). This receptor was taken from a woman aged 25 to 39 with primary liver carcinoma and hepatitis B virus infection. CDR3 in amino acids: CASSHGGITPYEQYS. The CDR3 nucleotides read TGTGCCAGCAGCCACGGAGGGATTACTCCCTACGAGCAGTACTCC.